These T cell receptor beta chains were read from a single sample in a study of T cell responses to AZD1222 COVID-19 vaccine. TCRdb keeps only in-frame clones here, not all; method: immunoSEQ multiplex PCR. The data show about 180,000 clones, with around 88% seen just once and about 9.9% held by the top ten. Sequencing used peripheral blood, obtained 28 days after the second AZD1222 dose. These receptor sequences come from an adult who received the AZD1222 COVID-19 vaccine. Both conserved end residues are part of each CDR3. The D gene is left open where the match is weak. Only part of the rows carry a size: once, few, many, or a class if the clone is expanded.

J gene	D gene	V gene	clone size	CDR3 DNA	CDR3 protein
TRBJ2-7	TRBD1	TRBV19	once	TGTGCCAGTAGGAGCCCAGGGGGCTACGAGCAGTACTTC	CASRSPGGYEQYF
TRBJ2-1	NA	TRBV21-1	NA	TGTGCCAGCAGCAAAGGTCACAGGGGAACCCTTTACAATGAGCAGTTCTTC	CASSKGHRGTLYNEQFF
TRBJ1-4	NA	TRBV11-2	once	TGTGCCAGCAGCCGTTTGGGGAGCGGGGGTGATGAAAAACTGTTTTTT	CASSRLGSGGDEKLFF
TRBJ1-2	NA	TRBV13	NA	TGTGCCAGCAGCTTAGACCGGGGGCGCGGGGGCTACACCTTC	CASSLDRGRGGYTF
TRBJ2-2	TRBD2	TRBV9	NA	TGTGCCAGCAGCGTAGGACTAGCGGGCTCCCCGAACACCGGGGAGCTGTTTTTT	CASSVGLAGSPNTGELFF
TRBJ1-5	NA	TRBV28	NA	TGTGCCAGCAGTCGAGACGACCAGCCCCAGCATTTT	CASSRDDQPQHF
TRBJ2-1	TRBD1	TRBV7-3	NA	TGTGCCAGCAGTCAAGCAGCCGGGACAGGGGCCTACAATGAGCAGTTCTTC	CASSQAAGTGAYNEQFF
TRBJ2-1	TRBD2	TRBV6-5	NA	TGTGCCAGCAGGGGACGAAGCGGGGGCAACAATGAGCAGTTCTTC	CASRGRSGGNNEQFF
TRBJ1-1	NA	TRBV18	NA	TGTGCCAGCTCACCAGTAGATATGAACACTGAAGCTTTCTTT	CASSPVDMNTEAFF
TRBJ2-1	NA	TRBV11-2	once	TGTGCCAGCAGCTTACAACCTAATGAGCAGTTCTTC	CASSLQPNEQFF
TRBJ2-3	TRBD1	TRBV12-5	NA	TGTGCTAGTGGTTGGAAACGGACAGGGAACCCAGATACGCAGTATTTT	CASGWKRTGNPDTQYF
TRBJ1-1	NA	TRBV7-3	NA	TGTGCCAGCAGCTTAGAGGGAGACACTGAAGCTTTCTTT	CASSLEGDTEAFF
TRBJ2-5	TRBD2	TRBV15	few	TGTGCCACCACAGACGTGGGGGGGGAGACCCAGTACTTC	CATTDVGGETQYF
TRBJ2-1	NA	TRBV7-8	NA	TGTGCCAGCAGCTTAAGGTCAAGGACAGTTTCGTTGGGGAGCGATGAGCAGTTCTTC	CASSLRSRTVSLGSDEQFF
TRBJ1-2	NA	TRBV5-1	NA	TGCGCCAGCAGCCTGACTACAGGGTCTGGCTACACCTTC	CASSLTTGSGYTF
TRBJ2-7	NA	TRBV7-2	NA	TGTGCCAGCAGCTTAGGGGTTGGCTCCGAGCAGTACTTC	CASSLGVGSEQYF
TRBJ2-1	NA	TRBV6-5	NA	TGTGCCAGCAGTCCCCGACTGGGGCTGGAGCAGTTCTTC	CASSPRLGLEQFF
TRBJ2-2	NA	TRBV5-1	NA	TGCGCCAGCAGCTTGGACGGATCAGCGAATACCGGGGAGCTGTTTTTT	CASSLDGSANTGELFF
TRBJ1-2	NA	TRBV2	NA	TGTGCCAGCAGTGAAGGGGGGCAGATTGGCTACACCTTC	CASSEGGQIGYTF
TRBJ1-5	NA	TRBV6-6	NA	TGTGCCAGCAGCCCAATACTAGTTCAGCCCCAGCATTTT	CASSPILVQPQHF
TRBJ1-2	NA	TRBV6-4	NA	TGTGCCAGCAGTGACGGGCAGGGCCCCCCTTGGGGCTACACCTTC	CASSDGQGPPWGYTF
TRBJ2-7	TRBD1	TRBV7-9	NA	TGTGCCAGCAGCTCGGACAGGACTTCACCCTACGAGCAGTACTTC	CASSSDRTSPYEQYF
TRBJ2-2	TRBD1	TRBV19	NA	TGTGCCAGTTTCCCAGGGGGCTATGGCGGGGAGCTGTTTTTT	CASFPGGYGGELFF
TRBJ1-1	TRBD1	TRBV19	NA	TGTGCCAGTAGAAGGACAGGGGACACTGAAGCTTTCTTT	CASRRTGDTEAFF
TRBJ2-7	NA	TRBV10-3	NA	TGTGCCATCCAGCAGAACAGGGTTAGTTACGAGCAGTACTTC	CAIQQNRVSYEQYF
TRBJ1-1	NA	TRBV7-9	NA	TGTGCCAGCAGCTTAGCGCGCCAGCTAAACACTGAAGCTTTCTTT	CASSLARQLNTEAFF
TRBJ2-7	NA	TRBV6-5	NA	TGTGCCAGCACTCTCACTTGGTCGTCCTACGAGCAGTACTTC	CASTLTWSSYEQYF
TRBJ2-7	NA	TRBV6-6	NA	TGTGCCAGCGGAAGCTACGAGCAGTACTTC	CASGSYEQYF
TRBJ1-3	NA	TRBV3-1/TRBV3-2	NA	TGTGCCAGCAGCCAAGAAGGCAAAACCTTATATTTT	CASSQEGKTLYF
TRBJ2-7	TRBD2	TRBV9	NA	TGTGCCAGCAGCGTAGGGGGGACTAACTACGAGCAGTACTTC	CASSVGGTNYEQYF
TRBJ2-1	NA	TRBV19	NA	TGTGCCAGTAGACCTGTGTTGTACTCCTCCTACAATGAGCAGTTCTTC	CASRPVLYSSYNEQFF
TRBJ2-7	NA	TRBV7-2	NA	TGTGCCAGCAGTTCCGTGGCCTACGAGCAGTACTTC	CASSSVAYEQYF
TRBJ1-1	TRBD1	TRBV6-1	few	TGTGCCAGCAGTGAAGCCAGGGGGGCAAGTGGAGGTGAAGCTTTCTTT	CASSEARGASGGEAFF
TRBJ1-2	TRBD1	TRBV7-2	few	TGTGCCAGCAGCCAGAGGACAGGGGTCACCTATGGCTACACCTTC	CASSQRTGVTYGYTF
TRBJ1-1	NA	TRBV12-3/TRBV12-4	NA	TGTGCCAGCAGTTTAGCGCGTTACACTGAAGCTTTCTTT	CASSLARYTEAFF
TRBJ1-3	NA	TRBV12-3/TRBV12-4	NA	TGTGCCAGCAGTTTAAGCCTGGGGAACACCATATATTTT	CASSLSLGNTIYF
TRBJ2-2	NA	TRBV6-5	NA	TGTGCCAGCAGTTACTGGGGGGGCGGCGGGGAGCTGTTTTTT	CASSYWGGGGELFF
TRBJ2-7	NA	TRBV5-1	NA	TGCGCCAGCAGCTTGGCCTCAAATATCTACGAGCAGTACTTC	CASSLASNIYEQYF
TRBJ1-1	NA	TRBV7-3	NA	TGTGCCAGCAGCTTTACAGGGAACACTGAAGCTTTCTTT	CASSFTGNTEAFF
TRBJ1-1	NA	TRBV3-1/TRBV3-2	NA	TGTGCCAGCAGCCAAGAGACGATCGATCCGACTGAAGCTTTCTTT	CASSQETIDPTEAFF
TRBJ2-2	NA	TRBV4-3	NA	TGCGCCAGCAGCCAGAGACAGGTCCCGAACACCGGGGAGCTGTTTTTT	CASSQRQVPNTGELFF
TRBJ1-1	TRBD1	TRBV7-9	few	TGTGCCAGCAGCTTACCAGACAGGGGGACTGAAGCTTTCTTT	CASSLPDRGTEAFF
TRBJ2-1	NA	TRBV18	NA	TGTGCCAGCTCACCAAACCGGAACAATGAGCAGTTCTTC	CASSPNRNNEQFF
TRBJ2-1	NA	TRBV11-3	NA	TGTGCCAGCAGTCTCGGACAGTCAAGCAATGAGCAGTTCTTC	CASSLGQSSNEQFF
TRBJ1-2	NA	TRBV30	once	TGTGCCTGGAGTGTAGGCAGGGACCATGGCTACACCTTC	CAWSVGRDHGYTF
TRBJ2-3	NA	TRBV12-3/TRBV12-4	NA	TGTGCCACCCGTCGTACAGATACGCAGTATTTT	CATRRTDTQYF
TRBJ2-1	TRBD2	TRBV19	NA	TGTGCCAGTAGTATCTCTAGCGGGAGGGCAAATGAGCAGTTCTTC	CASSISSGRANEQFF
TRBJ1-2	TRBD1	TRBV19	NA	TGTGCCAGTAGTATAGATCACAGGGGCTATGGCTACACCTTC	CASSIDHRGYGYTF
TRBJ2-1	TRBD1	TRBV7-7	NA	TGTGCTAGCAGCCCAGGACAGGGTTACGATGAGCAGTTCTTC	CASSPGQGYDEQFF
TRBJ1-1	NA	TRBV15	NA	TGTGCCACCCGATCTGAGGGGAAGGGCACTGAAGCTTTCTTT	CATRSEGKGTEAFF
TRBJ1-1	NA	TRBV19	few	TGTGCCAGTAGTATAGGACGGGGAATGGACACTGAAGCTTTCTTT	CASSIGRGMDTEAFF